This T cell receptor beta chain was profiled in a study of T cell repertoires in cytomegalovirus infection. On the study more broadly: CMV infection and matching HLA type were both indicated by public TCR beta signatures.

From the reads, TCRdb called clonotypes with MiXCR, one entry per CDR3 protein. The sample records 250,000 to 350,000 distinct CDR3 sequences, under 30% being singletons. Concerning this clonotype itself: The antigen is unknown.

General observations from the study: Cumulative public TCR beta family frequency identified CMV carriers with the relevant HLA. The ex vivo response was dominated by HLA-C-restricted CMV-specific TCR beta clonotypes.

The sequence was obtained from a human donor in good health (CMV status not recorded). Some clones in this sample may be carry-over from other donors' samples. Specimen: PBMCs.

The CDR3 spells CASSLGWDREETQYF. The CDR3 nucleotides read TGTGCCAGCAGCCTGGGTTGGGACAGGGAAGAGACCCAGTACTTC. This chain uses TRBV27 with TRBJ2-5; 9 bases agree with TRBD1. Germline lookup yields CDR1 MNHEY and CDR2 SMNVEV (reference sequence). Trimming at V came to 6 bases and at J to 3 bases, leaving 8 bases not matched to a gene. This CDR3 is built from 15 residues.